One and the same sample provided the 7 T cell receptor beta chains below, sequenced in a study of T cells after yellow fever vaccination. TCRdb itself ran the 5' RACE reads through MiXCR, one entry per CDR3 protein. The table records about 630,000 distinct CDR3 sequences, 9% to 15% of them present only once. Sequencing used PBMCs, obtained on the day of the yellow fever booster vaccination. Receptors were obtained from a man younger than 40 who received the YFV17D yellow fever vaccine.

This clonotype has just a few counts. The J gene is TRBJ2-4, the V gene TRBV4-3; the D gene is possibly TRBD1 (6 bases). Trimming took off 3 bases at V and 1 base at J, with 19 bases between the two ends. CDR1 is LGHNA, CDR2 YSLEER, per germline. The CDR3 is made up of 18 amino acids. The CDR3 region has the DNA TGCGCCAGCAGCCAGACCTTCCAGGGGCCGGTCGCCAAAAACATTCAGTACTTC. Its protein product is CASSQTFQGPVAKNIQYF.

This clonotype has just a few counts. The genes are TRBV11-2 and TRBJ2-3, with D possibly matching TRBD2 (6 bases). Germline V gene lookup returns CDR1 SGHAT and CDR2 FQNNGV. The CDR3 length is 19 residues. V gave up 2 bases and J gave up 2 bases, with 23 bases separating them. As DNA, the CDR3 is TGTGCCAGCAGCTTAAGGGGCCCGGGACTCTCACCTCTCACAGATACGCAGTATTTT. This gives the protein CASSLRGPGLSPLTDTQYF. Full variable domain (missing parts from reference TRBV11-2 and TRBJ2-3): EAGVAQSPRYKIIEKRQSVAFWCNPISGHATLYWYQQILGQGPKLLIQFQNNGVVDDSQLPKDRFSAERLKGVDSTLKIQPAKLEDSAVYLCASSLRGPGLSPLTDTQYFGPGTRLTVL.

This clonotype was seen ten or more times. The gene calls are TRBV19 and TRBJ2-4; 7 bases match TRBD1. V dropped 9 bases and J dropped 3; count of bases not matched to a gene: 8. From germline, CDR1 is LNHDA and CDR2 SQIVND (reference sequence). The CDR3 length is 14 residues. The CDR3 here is CASQQTGDKNIQYF. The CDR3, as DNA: TGTGCCAGCCAGCAAACAGGGGACAAAAACATTCAGTACTTC. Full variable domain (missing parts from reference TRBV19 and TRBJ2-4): DGGITQSPKYLFRKEGQNVTLSCEQNLNHDAMYWYRQDPGQGLRLIYYSQIVNDFQKGDIAEGYSVSREKKESFPLTVTSAQKNPTAFYLCASQQTGDKNIQYFGAGTRLSVL.

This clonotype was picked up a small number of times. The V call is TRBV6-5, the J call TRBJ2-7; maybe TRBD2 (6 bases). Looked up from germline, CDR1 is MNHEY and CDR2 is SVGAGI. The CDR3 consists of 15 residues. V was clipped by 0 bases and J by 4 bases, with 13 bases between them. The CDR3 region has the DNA TGTGCCAGCAGTTACTCGGGGCGGGACCAGTACGAGCAGTACTTC. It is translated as CASSYSGRDQYEQYF.

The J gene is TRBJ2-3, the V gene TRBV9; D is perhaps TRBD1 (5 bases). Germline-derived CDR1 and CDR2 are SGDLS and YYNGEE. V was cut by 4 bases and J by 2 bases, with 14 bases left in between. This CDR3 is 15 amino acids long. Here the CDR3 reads CASSLRAGNTDTQYF. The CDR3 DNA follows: TGTGCCAGCAGCCTCCGGGCAGGGAACACAGATACGCAGTATTTT.

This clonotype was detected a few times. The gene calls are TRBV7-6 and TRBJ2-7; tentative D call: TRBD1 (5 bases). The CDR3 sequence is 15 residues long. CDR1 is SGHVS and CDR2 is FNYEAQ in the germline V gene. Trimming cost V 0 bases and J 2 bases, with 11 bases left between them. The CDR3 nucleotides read TGTGCCAGCAGCTTAGCGTCAGGGTCTCCCTACGAGCAGTACTTC. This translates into CASSLASGSPYEQYF.

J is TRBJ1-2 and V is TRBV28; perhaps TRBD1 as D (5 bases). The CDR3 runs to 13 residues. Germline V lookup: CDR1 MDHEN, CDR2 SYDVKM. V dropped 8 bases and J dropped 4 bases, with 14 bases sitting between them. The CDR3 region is CASWISTGYGYTF. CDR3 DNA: TGTGCCAGCTGGATTTCAACAGGCTATGGCTACACCTTC.